This T cell receptor (beta chain) is from a study of blood T cell repertoires in COVID-19. This table comes from immunoSEQ multiplex PCR, and its TCRdb copy is limited to in-frame clones, with some not included. The sample lists about 180,000 clones, around 87% occurring once. Source material: peripheral blood. This clonotype originated in a man aged 40-49 years with active or convalescent COVID-19.

The CDR3 DNA follows: TGTGCCAGCAGCCCCCAGAACACCGGGGAGCTGTTTTTT. Its protein product is CASSPQNTGELFF. The chain couples TRBV7-2 to TRBJ2-2; D remains ambiguous. This CDR3 has 13 residues. Trimming stripped 5 bases from V and 1 base from J, with 5 bases between. CDR1 and CDR2 (germline): SGHTA, FQGNSA. Full variable domain (remainder filled in from reference TRBV7-2 and TRBJ2-2): GAGVSQSPSNKVTEKGKDVELRCDPISGHTALYWYRQSLGQGLEFLIYFQGNSAPDKSGLPSDRFSAERTGGSVSTLTIQRTQQEDSAVYLCASSPQNTGELFFGEGSRLTVL.